This T cell receptor beta chain was recovered during a study of T-cell reconstitution after alpha-beta-depleted transplantation in children. Study-wide findings and caveats: Recipient T cells and thymic progenitors that survived gave rise to the high TCRbeta diversity observed at day 60 in some patients. Two months or so post-transplant, alpha-beta T cells reportedly derived from several hundred expanded graft clones.

The V gene's germline CDR1 is DFQATT and CDR2 SNEGSKA (reference sequence). The length of the CDR3 is 12 residues. V dropped 1 base and J dropped 8 bases, with 11 bases sitting between them. In this sample, this clonotype turned up a few times. Antigen specificity is unknown. During its preparation, the TCRbeta library received unique molecular identifiers. TCRdb re-analysed the PCR reads in MiXCR, keeping a single row per CDR3 protein. The sample lists roughly 490,000 distinct CDR3 sequences, 9.5% to 12% occurring once. The chain joins TRBV20-1 to TRBJ1-2; no clear D. The receptor's source is a female patient aged 2 to 10 who had a stem cell transplant for aplastic anemia, so the T cells may come from the graft donor. The material was PBMCs, mostly from graft donor cells, obtained 180 days after TCRalphabeta/CD19-depleted stem cell transplant. CDR3 DNA sequence: TGCAGTGCTAGAGTGGTTGCGGGAGGCTACACCTTC. It encodes CSARVVAGGYTF.